A few counts support the clone carrying this T cell receptor beta chain. Its antigen is currently unknown. The sample belongs to a study of neoadjuvant anti-PD-1 for oral cavity cancer. The overall study: Nivolumab at 3 mg/kg was mostly given biweekly, three to four doses, pre-surgery. Patients without progression received a fourth nivolumab dose around day 43, then surgical resection on days 50-56. Study-level results: Each response group had just three patients in TCR analyses. Pretreatment Treg/Th17 ratio correlated inversely with post-treatment tumor clonality.

Assay used: immunoSEQ multiplex PCR; TCRdb lists only in-frame clones, some missing. The sample lists 15,000 to 20,000 clones; approximately 71% were seen once. The input for sequencing was PBMCs, taken before nivolumab (anti-PD-1) treatment. This receptor was taken from a person aged 40 to 85 with oral cavity squamous cell carcinoma.

The CDR3 protein is CASSGSGVSTDTQYF. The CDR3 DNA follows: TGTGCCAGCAGCGGTAGCGGGGTTAGCACAGATACGCAGTATTTT. J is TRBJ2-3 and V is TRBV9, with 8 positions matching TRBD2. Germline CDR1 and CDR2: SGDLS and YYNGEE. Trimming removed 3 bases from V and 0 bases from J; junction bases left unmatched: 3. The CDR3 runs to 15 residues.